This TCR beta chain was sequenced for a study of blood T cell repertoires in COVID-19. About the study: T cells, B-cell-depleted T cells, or PBMCs provided the cDNA or gDNA that served as material.

Under the authors' procedure: From reference gene primer amplification, estimates of nucleated cell counts were derived. Only in-frame clones appear in the TCRdb table, and some are missing; sequencing was by immunoSEQ multiplex PCR. From that table come the V and J calls and clone size; the DNA was used to work out D and trimming. The sample has around 150,000 clones; about three quarters are singletons. In assigning cohorts, the study relied on participant-reported clinical history. This receptor was obtained from a woman between 50 and 59 years old who had recovered from COVID-19. The specimen was PBMCs or T cells enriched from blood (not recorded which).

Here the CDR3 reads CASKVHEDTEAFF. The CDR3 nucleotides read TGTGCCAGCAAGGTCCACGAGGACACTGAAGCTTTCTTT. The chain recombines TRBV2 with TRBJ1-1; D remains unclear. Germline-derived CDR1 and CDR2 are SNHLY and FYNNEI. Between the trimmed V and J ends, which lost 7 bases and 3 bases, there was a span of 12 bases. CDR3 length equals 13 residues.